The clone carrying this T cell receptor beta chain has ten or more counts. Its antigen is unknown. These data come from a study of neurological immune-mediated disorders. Study-level results: The level of TCR clonal expansion was highest in patients with HTLV-1-associated myelopathy and lowest in multiple sclerosis, where it fell below the level seen in healthy controls. Expanded clones shared no identical CDR3 amino acid sequences across subjects, which suggested private TCR-beta repertoires in all groups.

In TCRdb, the 5' RACE reads were re-called with MiXCR into one record per CDR3 protein. The sample has 53,000 or so distinct CDR3 sequences, about 8% seen once. The CDR3 extends over 15 amino acids. Trimming stripped 1 base from V and 12 bases from J, with 16 bases between. CDR1 and CDR2 (germline): MGHDK, SYGVNS. Sample time point: longitudinal time-point 3. This chain joins TRBV25-1 and TRBJ1-6; D remains unclear. The sequencing input was PBMCs. The source is a woman aged 40 to 55 in good health. CDR3 in DNA: TGTGCCAGCAGTGAATTCCGGACCGATCCAAAACCCCTCCACTTT. It is translated as CASSEFRTDPKPLHF.